Listed below are T cell receptor beta chains from one sample, sequenced in a study of blood T cell repertoires in COVID-19. TCRdb's table, derived via immunoSEQ multiplex PCR, lists solely in-frame clones and lacks some. The data show hundreds of thousands of clones, about 88% seen once. The specimen was PBMCs or T cells enriched from blood (not recorded which). The receptor set was obtained from a woman between 45 and 65 years old who had recovered from COVID-19. Each CDR3 is given without its conserved first and last residue.

len: 12; v_gene: TRBV25-1; j_gene: TRBJ2-2; CDR3aa: ASSARALNGELF
len: 14; v_gene: TRBV4-1; j_gene: TRBJ2-1; CDR3aa: ASSQPIAGLKGEQF
len: 15; v_gene: TRBV5-6; j_gene: TRBJ2-3; CDR3aa: ASSRGFMAGTTDTQY
len: 12; v_gene: TRBV5-8; j_gene: TRBJ1-4; CDR3aa: ASSFEGRTEKLF
len: 14; v_gene: TRBV27; j_gene: TRBJ2-3; CDR3aa: ASTQFSGRGTDTQY
len: 13; v_gene: TRBV23-1; j_gene: TRBJ2-3; CDR3aa: ARRIPREWVDTQY
len: 14; v_gene: TRBV7-3; j_gene: TRBJ1-3; CDR3aa: ASSFTLGQGSNTIY
len: 9; v_gene: TRBV7-8; j_gene: TRBJ1-1; CDR3aa: ASSSRDEAF
len: 14; v_gene: TRBV11-1; j_gene: TRBJ2-1; CDR3aa: AGSLSFEGRNNEQF
len: 14; v_gene: TRBV11-2; j_gene: TRBJ2-1; CDR3aa: ASSSIAGDSYNEQF
len: 12; v_gene: TRBV2; j_gene: TRBJ1-4; CDR3aa: ASRERTGSEKLF
len: 12; v_gene: TRBV5-6; j_gene: TRBJ1-1; CDR3aa: ASSLGQGYGEAF
len: 11; v_gene: TRBV12-3/TRBV12-4; j_gene: TRBJ1-1; CDR3aa: ASSTGQGFGAF
len: 13; v_gene: TRBV7-9; j_gene: TRBJ2-2; CDR3aa: ASRSGLRNTGELF
len: 14; v_gene: TRBV5-1; j_gene: TRBJ1-3; CDR3aa: ASSPTGATSGNTIY
len: 11; v_gene: TRBV2; j_gene: TRBJ1-5; CDR3aa: ASNRDFNQPQH
len: 12; v_gene: TRBV3-1/TRBV3-2; j_gene: TRBJ1-3; CDR3aa: ASSQREAGNTIY
len: 10; v_gene: TRBV28; j_gene: TRBJ1-2; CDR3aa: ASYRGPYGYT
len: 13; v_gene: TRBV5-6; j_gene: TRBJ2-3; CDR3aa: ASSPRWSSTDTQY
len: 14; v_gene: TRBV28; j_gene: TRBJ2-3; CDR3aa: ASSFWRRIRTDTQY
len: 12; v_gene: TRBV15; j_gene: TRBJ1-1; CDR3aa: ATSRGRQRTEAF
len: 14; v_gene: TRBV19; j_gene: TRBJ1-3; CDR3aa: ASSTSGTGGGNTIY
len: 13; v_gene: TRBV6-6; j_gene: TRBJ1-1; CDR3aa: ASSYPLEGWPEAF
len: 12; v_gene: TRBV7-9; j_gene: TRBJ1-2; CDR3aa: ASSLGQGPYGYT
len: 13; v_gene: TRBV15; j_gene: TRBJ2-3; CDR3aa: ATSRGAGVSDTQY
len: 15; v_gene: TRBV7-2; j_gene: TRBJ2-7; CDR3aa: ASSLAVGLAGSYEQY
len: 13; v_gene: TRBV7-8; j_gene: TRBJ1-1; CDR3aa: ASSLRDTYNTEAF
len: 13; v_gene: TRBV18; j_gene: TRBJ1-4; CDR3aa: ASSTGQGSNEKLF
len: 13; v_gene: TRBV18; j_gene: TRBJ1-4; CDR3aa: ASSVYRETNEKLF
len: 13; v_gene: TRBV6-5; j_gene: TRBJ2-2; CDR3aa: ASTRRGGETGELF
len: 13; v_gene: TRBV5-1; j_gene: TRBJ1-1; CDR3aa: ASSLDSLLNTEAF
len: 11; v_gene: TRBV23-1; j_gene: TRBJ2-7; CDR3aa: ASREKGLREQY
len: 12; v_gene: TRBV5-1; j_gene: TRBJ1-5; CDR3aa: ASSPSTGNQPQH
len: 14; v_gene: TRBV7-6; j_gene: TRBJ2-2; CDR3aa: ASSKLAGGRSGELF
len: 13; v_gene: TRBV29-1; j_gene: TRBJ1-1; CDR3aa: SVDLVARAGTEAF
len: 13; v_gene: TRBV7-6; j_gene: TRBJ1-5; CDR3aa: ASSLGQAGNQPQH
len: 16; v_gene: TRBV7-6; j_gene: TRBJ2-2; CDR3aa: ASSLVGTSVTVTGELF
len: 11; v_gene: TRBV27; j_gene: TRBJ2-7; CDR3aa: ASSLYRDSTQY
len: 14; v_gene: TRBV18; j_gene: TRBJ1-5; CDR3aa: ASSRGQGRDNQPQH
len: 10; v_gene: TRBV29-1; j_gene: TRBJ2-1; CDR3aa: SVRGHYNEQF
len: 14; v_gene: TRBV7-7; j_gene: TRBJ2-5; CDR3aa: ASSLGSGGPQETQY
len: 12; v_gene: TRBV30; j_gene: TRBJ2-3; CDR3aa: AWYQGSPTDTQY
len: 16; v_gene: TRBV27; j_gene: TRBJ2-4; CDR3aa: ASSLTGGGGLAKNIQY